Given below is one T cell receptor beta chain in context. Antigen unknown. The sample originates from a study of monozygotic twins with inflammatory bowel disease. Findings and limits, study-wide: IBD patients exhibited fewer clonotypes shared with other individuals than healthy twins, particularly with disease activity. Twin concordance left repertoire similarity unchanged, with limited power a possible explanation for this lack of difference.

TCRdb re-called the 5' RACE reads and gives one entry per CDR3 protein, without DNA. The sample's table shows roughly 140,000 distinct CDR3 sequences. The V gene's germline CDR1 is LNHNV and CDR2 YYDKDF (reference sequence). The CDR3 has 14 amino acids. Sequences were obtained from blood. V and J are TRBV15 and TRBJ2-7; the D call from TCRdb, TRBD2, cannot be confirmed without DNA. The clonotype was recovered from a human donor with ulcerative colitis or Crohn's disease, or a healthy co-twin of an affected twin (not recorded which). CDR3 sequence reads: CATSRGGSSYEQYF. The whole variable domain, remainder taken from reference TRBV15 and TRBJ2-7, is DAMVIQNPRYQVTQFGKPVTLSCSQTLNHNVMYWYQQKSSQAPKLLFHYYDKDFNNEADTPDNFQSRRPNTSFCFLDIRSPGLGDTAMYLCATSRGGSSYEQYFGPGTRLTVT.